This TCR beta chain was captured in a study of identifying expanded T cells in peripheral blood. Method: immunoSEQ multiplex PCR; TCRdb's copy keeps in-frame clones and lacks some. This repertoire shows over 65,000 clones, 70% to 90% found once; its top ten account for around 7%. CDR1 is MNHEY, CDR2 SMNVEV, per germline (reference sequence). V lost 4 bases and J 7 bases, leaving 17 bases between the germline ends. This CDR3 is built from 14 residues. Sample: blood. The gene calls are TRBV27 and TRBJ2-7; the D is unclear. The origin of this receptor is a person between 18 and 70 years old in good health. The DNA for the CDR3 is TGTGCCAGCAGTTCCTATAAAAGATCCTCTGAGCAGTACTTC. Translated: CASSSYKRSSEQYF.